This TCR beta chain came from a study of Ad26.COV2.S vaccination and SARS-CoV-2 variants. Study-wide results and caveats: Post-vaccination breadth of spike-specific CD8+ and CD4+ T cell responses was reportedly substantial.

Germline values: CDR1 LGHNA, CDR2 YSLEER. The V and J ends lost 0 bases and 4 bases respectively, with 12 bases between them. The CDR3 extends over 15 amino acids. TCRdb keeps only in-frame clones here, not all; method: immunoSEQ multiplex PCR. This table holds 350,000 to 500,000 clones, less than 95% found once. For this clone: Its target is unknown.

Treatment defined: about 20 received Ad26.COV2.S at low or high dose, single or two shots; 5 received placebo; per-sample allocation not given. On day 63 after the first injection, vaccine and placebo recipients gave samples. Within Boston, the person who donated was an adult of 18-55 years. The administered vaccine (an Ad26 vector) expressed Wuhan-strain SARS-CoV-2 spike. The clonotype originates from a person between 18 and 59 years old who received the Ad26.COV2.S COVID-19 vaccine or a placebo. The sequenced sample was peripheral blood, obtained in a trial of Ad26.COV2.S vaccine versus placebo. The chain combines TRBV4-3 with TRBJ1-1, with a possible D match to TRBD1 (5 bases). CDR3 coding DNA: TGCGCCAGCAGCCAAGAGGTGTGGGGCGGCACTGAAGCTTTCTTT. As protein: CASSQEVWGGTEAFF.